This entry describes one T cell receptor (beta chain). Its antigen is not identified. The data are from a study of CD8+CD57+ T cells in acquired aplastic anemia. Study overall: Each DNA sample taken from sorted CD4+ and CD8+ cells came to 3 to 4 ug on average.

V dropped 3 bases and J dropped 2 bases, with 7 bases sitting between them. Germline CDR1 MNHNS, CDR2 SASEGT. The CDR3 consists of 13 residues. Study findings and constraints: Comparison of patients with controls identified roughly 30 shared CD8+ CDR3 sequences. In CD8+ cells, Simpson's diversity showed no significant difference between patients and controls.

Patients included in sequencing had previously demonstrated CD8+CD57+ cell expansion by flow cytometry. TCR beta VDJ combinations and CDR3 sequences were profiled from genomic DNA. TCRdb re-called the reads through MiXCR, storing one row per CDR3 protein. The sample yields roughly 200,000 distinct CDR3 sequences, 65% seen once. What was sequenced was sorted CD4+, CD8+, or CD8+CD57+ T cells (not recorded which) from PBMCs. This receptor was identified in a human donor with aplastic anemia. This sequence joins TRBV6-1 and TRBJ1-1, with D possibly TRBD1 on 5 matching bases. The CDR3 spells CASSDRVNTEAFF. Here the CDR3 DNA reads TGTGCCAGCAGTGACAGGGTAAACACTGAAGCTTTCTTT.